These T cell receptor beta chains were read from a single sample in a study of T cells after yellow fever vaccination. TCRdb re-called the 5' RACE reads through MiXCR, storing one row per CDR3 protein. This sample has about 320,000 distinct CDR3 sequences, with roughly 4.3% found just once. Specimen: PBMCs, collected 15 days after the yellow fever booster vaccination. These receptors were collected from a man younger than 35 who received the YFV17D yellow fever vaccine. CDR3s leave out the opening cysteine and the closing phenylalanine or tryptophan. The order of the fields is V gene, D gene, J gene, CDR3 protein. A D gene is named only where the DNA matches it firmly.

TRBV4-1	.	TRBJ2-3	ASSQGLDTQY
TRBV5-1	.	TRBJ1-2	ASSLVGVNYGYT
TRBV20-1	.	TRBJ1-3	SADGGVASGNTIY
TRBV20-1	TRBD1	TRBJ1-2	SARGDRGNYGYT
TRBV4-1	.	TRBJ2-7	ASSPTPGPRSYEQY
TRBV4-2	TRBD2	TRBJ2-5	ASSQGWGGGETQY
TRBV2	TRBD2	TRBJ2-3	ASSRLAGPTDTQY
TRBV9	.	TRBJ2-1	ASSVGVNPEQF
TRBV7-2	.	TRBJ1-6	ASSLGAGLGSPLH
TRBV6-1	TRBD1	TRBJ1-2	ASTLGTGYGYT
TRBV20-1	TRBD2	TRBJ2-5	SASDGTSGGYQETQY
TRBV6-6	.	TRBJ2-1	ASSYSGRNEQF
TRBV12-5	TRBD1	TRBJ1-1	ASGLVGQGDEAF
TRBV10-3	.	TRBJ1-2	AIRDQGRNTGYT
TRBV7-6	.	TRBJ1-3	ASSLTPLGAGGNTIY
TRBV10-3	.	TRBJ2-7	AISYTEAGYEQY
TRBV7-2	.	TRBJ2-1	ASSLERLTNEQF
TRBV10-3	TRBD2	TRBJ2-5	AISETSGGFTQY
TRBV12-3/TRBV12-4	.	TRBJ2-7	ASSLRGPGYEQY
TRBV5-6	TRBD2	TRBJ2-3	ASSLIAGARTDTQY
TRBV27	TRBD2	TRBJ2-3	ASSLGTSGGAFTDTQY
TRBV7-9	TRBD1	TRBJ2-5	AGRTGLQETQY
TRBV5-4	.	TRBJ2-7	ASSLARSGELSYEQY
TRBV6-2/TRBV6-3	.	TRBJ2-1	ASSYGRVNEQF
TRBV20-1	TRBD2	TRBJ2-5	SASFSGGLQETQY
TRBV4-1	TRBD2	TRBJ2-1	ASRESGLANEQF
TRBV12-3/TRBV12-4	.	TRBJ1-6	ASSFSPGRGALGSPLH
TRBV7-2	.	TRBJ1-1	ASSPSRWMNTEAF
TRBV11-2	TRBD2	TRBJ2-1	ASSLRLAGGGNEQF
TRBV4-2	TRBD2	TRBJ2-3	ASSQAASGGATDTQY
TRBV20-1	.	TRBJ2-5	SVPPLAALETQY
TRBV5-1	.	TRBJ2-1	ASSSDPNENEQF
TRBV5-1	TRBD1	TRBJ2-7	ASSGTGAPYEQY
TRBV15	TRBD2	TRBJ2-7	ATSSSGTSGHEQY
TRBV12-3/TRBV12-4	TRBD2	TRBJ2-1	ASSPTSGGNNEQF
TRBV28	.	TRBJ2-7	ASISSAGRVGEQY
TRBV7-9	.	TRBJ2-7	ASSLVWDYEQY
TRBV7-6	.	TRBJ2-5	ASSPSGQAYQETQY
TRBV7-6	.	TRBJ2-5	ASSLGIPGETQY
TRBV10-3	TRBD2	TRBJ2-3	AISAGTSDTDTQY
TRBV7-6	.	TRBJ1-4	ASSLEGAYFEKLF
TRBV12-3/TRBV12-4	.	TRBJ1-5	ASSPRSNQPQH
TRBV10-3	.	TRBJ1-2	AISPKDSYGYT
TRBV7-2	.	TRBJ1-2	ASSLGRYYGYT
TRBV5-5	.	TRBJ2-5	ASSGNPGTKETQY
TRBV19	.	TRBJ1-4	ASTSEGEKLF
TRBV4-1	TRBD1	TRBJ2-1	ASSVRDSYNEQF
TRBV4-2	.	TRBJ1-1	ASSQERGSYTEAF
TRBV20-1	.	TRBJ2-1	SASVAGSDNEQF
TRBV20-1	TRBD1	TRBJ1-1	SARGQGADTEAF
TRBV5-1	TRBD1	TRBJ1-1	ASSFRGNEAF
TRBV7-2	.	TRBJ1-5	ASSLETRSQPQH
TRBV20-1	.	TRBJ2-6	SARDRFGVGGANVLT
TRBV9	.	TRBJ1-2	ASSAGGPTAYGYT
TRBV5-8	.	TRBJ1-1	ASSLEPAPNGAF